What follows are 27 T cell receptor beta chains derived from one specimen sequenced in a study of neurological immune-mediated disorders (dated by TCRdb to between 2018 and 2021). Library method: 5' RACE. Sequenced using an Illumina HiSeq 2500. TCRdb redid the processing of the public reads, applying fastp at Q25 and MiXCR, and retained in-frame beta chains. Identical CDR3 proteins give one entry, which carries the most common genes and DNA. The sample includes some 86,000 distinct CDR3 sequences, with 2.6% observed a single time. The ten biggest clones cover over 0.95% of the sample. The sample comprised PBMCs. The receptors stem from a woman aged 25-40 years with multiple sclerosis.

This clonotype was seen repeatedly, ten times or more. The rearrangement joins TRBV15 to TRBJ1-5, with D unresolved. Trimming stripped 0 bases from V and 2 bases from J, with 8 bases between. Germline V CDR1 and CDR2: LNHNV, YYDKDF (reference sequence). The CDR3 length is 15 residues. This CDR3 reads CATSREISGNQPQHF. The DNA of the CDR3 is TGTGCCACCAGCAGAGAGATATCAGGCAATCAGCCCCAGCATTTT. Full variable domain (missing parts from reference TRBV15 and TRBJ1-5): DAMVIQNPRYQVTQFGKPVTLSCSQTLNHNVMYWYQQKSSQAPKLLFHYYDKDFNNEADTPDNFQSRRPNTSFCFLDIRSPGLGDTAMYLCATSREISGNQPQHFGDGTRLSIL.

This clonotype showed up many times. The CDR3 DNA follows: TGCGCCAGCAGCAAGGGAGTTAGGGATGAGCAGTTCTTC. It is translated as CASSKGVRDEQFF. The chain couples TRBV5-1 to TRBJ2-1; possibly TRBD2 for D (5 bases). Trimming left V 4 bases short and J 8 bases short, with 13 bases between. Per the germline V gene, CDR1 is SGHRS and CDR2 is YFSETQ. The CDR3 covers 13 residues.

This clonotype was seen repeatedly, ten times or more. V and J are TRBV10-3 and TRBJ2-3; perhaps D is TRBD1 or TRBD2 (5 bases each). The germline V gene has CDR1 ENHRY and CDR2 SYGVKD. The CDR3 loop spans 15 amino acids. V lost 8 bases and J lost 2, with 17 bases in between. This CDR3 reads CAIGVRAGATDTQYF. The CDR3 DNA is TGTGCCATCGGGGTCAGAGCCGGGGCCACAGATACGCAGTATTTT.

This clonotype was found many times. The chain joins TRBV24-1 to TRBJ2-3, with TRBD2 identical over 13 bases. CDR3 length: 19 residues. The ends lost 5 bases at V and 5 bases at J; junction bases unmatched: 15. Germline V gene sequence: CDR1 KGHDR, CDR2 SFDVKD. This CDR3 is CATSAGGGLAGADRDTQYF. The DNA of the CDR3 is TGTGCCACCAGTGCAGGGGGCGGACTAGCGGGAGCTGATAGAGATACGCAGTATTTT.

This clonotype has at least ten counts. The CDR3 protein is CASSPDPGGLAKNIQYF. The CDR3 DNA follows: TGTGCCAGCAGCCCGGACCCAGGGGGTTTGGCCAAAAACATTCAGTACTTC. The J gene is TRBJ2-4, the V gene TRBV7-8, with 7 bases fitting TRBD1. Germline CDR1 is SGHVS and CDR2 is FQNEAQ. This CDR3 region has 17 residues. With V trimmed by 5 bases and J by 1 base, 11 bases remained unmatched.

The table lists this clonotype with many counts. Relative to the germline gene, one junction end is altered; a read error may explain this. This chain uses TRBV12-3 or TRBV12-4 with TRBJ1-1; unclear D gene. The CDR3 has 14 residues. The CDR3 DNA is TGTGCCTGCGACGGCGCCGACCTACCTACTGATGCTTTCTTT. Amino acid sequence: CACDGADLPTDAFF.

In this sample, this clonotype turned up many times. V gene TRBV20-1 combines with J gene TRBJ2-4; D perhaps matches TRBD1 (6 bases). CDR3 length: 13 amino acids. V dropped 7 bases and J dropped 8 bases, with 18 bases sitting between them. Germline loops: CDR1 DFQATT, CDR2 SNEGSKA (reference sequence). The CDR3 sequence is CSVSAGAADIQYF. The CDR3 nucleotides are TGCAGTGTCTCTGCAGGGGCGGCGGACATTCAGTACTTC.

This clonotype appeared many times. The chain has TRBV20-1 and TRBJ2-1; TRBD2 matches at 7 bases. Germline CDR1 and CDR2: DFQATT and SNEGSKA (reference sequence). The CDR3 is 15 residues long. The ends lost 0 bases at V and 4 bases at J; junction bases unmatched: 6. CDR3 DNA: TGCAGTGCTAGAGATGGCGGGAGAGCTTACAATGAGCAGTTCTTC. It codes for CSARDGGRAYNEQFF.

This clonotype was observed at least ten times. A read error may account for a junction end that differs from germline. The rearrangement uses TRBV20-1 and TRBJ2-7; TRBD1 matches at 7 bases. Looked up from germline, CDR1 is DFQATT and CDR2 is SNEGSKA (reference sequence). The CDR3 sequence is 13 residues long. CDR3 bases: TGCAGTGGTAGAGGGACAGCGTCCTACGAGCAGTACTTC. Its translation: CSGRGTASYEQYF.

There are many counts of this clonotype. CDR3 amino acids: CASRTQGVITGELFF. CDR3 bases: TGTGCCAGCAGAACACAGGGGGTAATTACCGGGGAGCTGTTTTTT. V and J are TRBV6-5 and TRBJ2-2; 8 nucleotides align to TRBD1. The CDR3 contains 15 residues. After removal of 6 bases from V and 5 bases from J, the junction contained 8 bases not matched to a gene. Per germline, CDR1 MNHEY and CDR2 SVGAGI.

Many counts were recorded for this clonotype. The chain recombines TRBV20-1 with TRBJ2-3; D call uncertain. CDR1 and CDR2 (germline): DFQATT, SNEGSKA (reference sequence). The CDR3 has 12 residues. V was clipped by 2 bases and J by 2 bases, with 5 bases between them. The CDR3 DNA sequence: TGCAGTGCTAGATCCCCCACAGATACGCAGTATTTT. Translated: CSARSPTDTQYF.

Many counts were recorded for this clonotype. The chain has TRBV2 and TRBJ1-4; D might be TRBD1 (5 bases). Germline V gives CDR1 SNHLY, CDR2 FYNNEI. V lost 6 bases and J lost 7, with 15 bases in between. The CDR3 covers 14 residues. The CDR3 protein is CASRPTVQIEKLFF. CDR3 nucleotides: TGTGCCAGCAGGCCGACAGTACAAATTGAAAAACTGTTTTTT.

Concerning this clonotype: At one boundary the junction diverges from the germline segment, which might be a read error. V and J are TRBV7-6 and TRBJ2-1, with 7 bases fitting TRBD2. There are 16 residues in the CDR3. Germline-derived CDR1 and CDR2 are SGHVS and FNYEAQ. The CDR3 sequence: CASTLFSGAGNNEQFF. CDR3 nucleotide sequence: TGTGCCAGCACCTTATTTTCAGGAGCGGGAAACAATGAGCAGTTCTTC.

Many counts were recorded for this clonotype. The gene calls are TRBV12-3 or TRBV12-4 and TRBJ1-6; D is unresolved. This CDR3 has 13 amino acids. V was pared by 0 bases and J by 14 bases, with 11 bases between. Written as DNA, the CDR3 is TGTGCCAGCAGTTTAGCGTCCCTCGGTTCCCTCCACTTT. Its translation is CASSLASLGSLHF.

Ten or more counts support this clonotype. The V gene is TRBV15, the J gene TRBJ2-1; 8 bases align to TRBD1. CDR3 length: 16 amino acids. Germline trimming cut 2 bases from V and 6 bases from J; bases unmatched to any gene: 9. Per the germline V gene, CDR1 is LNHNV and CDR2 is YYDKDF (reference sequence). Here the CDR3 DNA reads TGTGCCACCAGCAGAACTCGACAGGGGCAGGTCAATGAGCAGTTCTTC. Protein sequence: CATSRTRQGQVNEQFF.

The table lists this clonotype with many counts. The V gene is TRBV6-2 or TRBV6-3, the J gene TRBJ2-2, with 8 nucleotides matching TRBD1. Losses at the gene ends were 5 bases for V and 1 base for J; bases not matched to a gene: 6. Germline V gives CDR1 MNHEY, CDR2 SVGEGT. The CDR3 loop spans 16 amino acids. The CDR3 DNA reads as TGTGCCAGCAGTGAACAGGGACAGGAGAACACCGGGGAGCTGTTTTTT. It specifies CASSEQGQENTGELFF.

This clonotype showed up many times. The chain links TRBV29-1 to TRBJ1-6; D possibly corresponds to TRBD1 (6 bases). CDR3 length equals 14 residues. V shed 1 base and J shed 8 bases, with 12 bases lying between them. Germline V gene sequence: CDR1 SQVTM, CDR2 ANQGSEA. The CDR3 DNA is TGCAGCGTTGAAGTCGCAGGGGCCGATTCACCCCTCCACTTT. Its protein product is CSVEVAGADSPLHF.

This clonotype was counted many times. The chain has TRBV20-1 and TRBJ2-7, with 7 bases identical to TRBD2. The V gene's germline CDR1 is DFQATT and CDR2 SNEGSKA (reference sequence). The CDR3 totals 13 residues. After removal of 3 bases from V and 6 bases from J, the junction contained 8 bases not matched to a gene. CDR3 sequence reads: CSASAQGGLEQYF. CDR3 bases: TGCAGTGCTAGTGCCCAGGGAGGGCTCGAGCAGTACTTC.

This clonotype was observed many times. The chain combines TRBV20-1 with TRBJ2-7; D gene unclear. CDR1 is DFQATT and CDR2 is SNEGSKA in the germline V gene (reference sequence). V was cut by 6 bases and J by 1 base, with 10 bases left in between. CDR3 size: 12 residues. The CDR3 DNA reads TGCAGTGCAAACGACGGGTCCTACGAGCAGTACTTC. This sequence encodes CSANDGSYEQYF.

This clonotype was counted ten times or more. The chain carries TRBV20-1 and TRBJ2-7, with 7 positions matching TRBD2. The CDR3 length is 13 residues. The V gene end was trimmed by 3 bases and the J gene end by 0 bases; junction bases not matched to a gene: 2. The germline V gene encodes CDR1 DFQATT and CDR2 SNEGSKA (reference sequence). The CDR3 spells CSASGGSSYEQYF. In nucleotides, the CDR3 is TGCAGTGCTAGCGGGGGGAGCTCCTACGAGCAGTACTTC.

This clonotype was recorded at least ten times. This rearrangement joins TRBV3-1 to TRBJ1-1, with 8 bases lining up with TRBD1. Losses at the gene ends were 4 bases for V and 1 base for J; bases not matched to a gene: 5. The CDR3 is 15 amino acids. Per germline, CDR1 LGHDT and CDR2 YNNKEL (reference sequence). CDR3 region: CASSLTGGGNTEAFF. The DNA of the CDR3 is TGTGCCAGCAGCCTAACAGGGGGAGGGAACACTGAAGCTTTCTTT.

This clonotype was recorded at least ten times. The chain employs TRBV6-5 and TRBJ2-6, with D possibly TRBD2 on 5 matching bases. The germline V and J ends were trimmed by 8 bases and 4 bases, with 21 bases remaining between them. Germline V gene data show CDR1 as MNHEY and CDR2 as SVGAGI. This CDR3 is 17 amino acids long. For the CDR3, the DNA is TGTGCCAGCTCCCCTTTTCATGCGGGCACCGGGGCCAACGTCCTGACTTTC. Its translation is CASSPFHAGTGANVLTF.

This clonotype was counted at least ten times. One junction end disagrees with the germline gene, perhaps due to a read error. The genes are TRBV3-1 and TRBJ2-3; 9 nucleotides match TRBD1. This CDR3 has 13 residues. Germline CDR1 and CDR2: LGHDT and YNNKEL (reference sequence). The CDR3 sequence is CASSQTEGQGSNF. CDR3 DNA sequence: TGTGCCAGCAGCCAAACGGAGGGACAGGGAAGTAATTTT.

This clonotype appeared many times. CDR3 loop: CASSLVTRNTEAFF. DNA of the CDR3: TGCGCCAGCAGCTTGGTTACAAGGAACACTGAAGCTTTCTTT. This rearrangement joins TRBV5-1 to TRBJ1-1; D call uncertain. Per germline, CDR1 SGHRS and CDR2 YFSETQ. This CDR3 is built from 14 residues. V gave up 0 bases and J gave up 1 base, with 7 bases separating them. Drawing the rest from reference TRBV5-1 and TRBJ1-1, the complete variable domain is KAGVTQTPRYLIKTRGQQVTLSCSPISGHRSVSWYQQTPGQGLQFLFEYFSETQRNKGNFPGRFSGRQFSNSRSEMNVSTLELGDSALYLCASSLVTRNTEAFFGQGTRLTVV.

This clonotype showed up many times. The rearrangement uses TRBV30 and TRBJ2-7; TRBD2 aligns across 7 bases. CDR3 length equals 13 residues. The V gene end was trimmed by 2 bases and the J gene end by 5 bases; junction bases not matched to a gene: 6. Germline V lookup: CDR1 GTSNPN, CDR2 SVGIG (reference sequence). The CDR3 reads CAWSRGGSDEQYF. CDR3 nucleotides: TGTGCCTGGAGTCGGGGCGGGAGCGACGAGCAGTACTTC.

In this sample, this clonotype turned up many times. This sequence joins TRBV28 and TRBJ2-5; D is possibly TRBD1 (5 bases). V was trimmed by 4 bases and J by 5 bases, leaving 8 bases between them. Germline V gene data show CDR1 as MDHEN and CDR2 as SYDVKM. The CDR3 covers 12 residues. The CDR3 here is CASSSGWETQYF. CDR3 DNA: TGTGCCAGCAGTTCAGGGTGGGAGACCCAGTACTTC.

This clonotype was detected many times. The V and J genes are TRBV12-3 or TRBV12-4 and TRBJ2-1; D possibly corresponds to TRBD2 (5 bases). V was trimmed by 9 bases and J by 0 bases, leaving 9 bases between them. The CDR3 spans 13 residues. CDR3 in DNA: TGTGCCAGTACAACTAGCTCCTACAATGAGCAGTTCTTC. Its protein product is CASTTSSYNEQFF.